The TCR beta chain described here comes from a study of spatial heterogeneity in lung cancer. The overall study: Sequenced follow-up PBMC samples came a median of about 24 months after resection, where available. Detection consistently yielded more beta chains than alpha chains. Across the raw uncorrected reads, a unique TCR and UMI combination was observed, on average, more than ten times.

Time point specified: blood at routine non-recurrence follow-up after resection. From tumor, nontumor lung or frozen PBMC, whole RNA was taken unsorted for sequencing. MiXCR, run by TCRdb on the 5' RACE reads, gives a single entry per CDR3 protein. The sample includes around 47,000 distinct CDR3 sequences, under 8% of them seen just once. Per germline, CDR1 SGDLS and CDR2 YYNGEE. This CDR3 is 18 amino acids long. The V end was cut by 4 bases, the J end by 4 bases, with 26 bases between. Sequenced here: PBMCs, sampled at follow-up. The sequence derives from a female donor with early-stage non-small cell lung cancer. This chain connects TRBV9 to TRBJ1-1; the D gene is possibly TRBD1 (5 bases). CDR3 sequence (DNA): TGTGCCAGCAGCCCCCCGCCAGGGAGGATTATGTCGGGCACTGAAGCTTTCTTT. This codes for CASSPPPGRIMSGTEAFF.